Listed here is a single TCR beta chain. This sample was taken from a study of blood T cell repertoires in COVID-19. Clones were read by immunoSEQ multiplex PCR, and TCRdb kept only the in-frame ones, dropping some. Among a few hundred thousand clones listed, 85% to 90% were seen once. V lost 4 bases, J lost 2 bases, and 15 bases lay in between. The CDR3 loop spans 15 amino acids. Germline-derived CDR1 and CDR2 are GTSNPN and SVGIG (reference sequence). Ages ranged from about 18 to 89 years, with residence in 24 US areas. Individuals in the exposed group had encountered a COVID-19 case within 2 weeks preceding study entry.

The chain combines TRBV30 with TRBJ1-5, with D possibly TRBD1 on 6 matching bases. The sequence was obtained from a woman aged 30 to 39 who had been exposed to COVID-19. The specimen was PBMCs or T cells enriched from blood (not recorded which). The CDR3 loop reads CAWTRGGAGNQPQHF. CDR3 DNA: TGTGCCTGGACCCGTGGGGGGGCTGGCAATCAGCCCCAGCATTTT.